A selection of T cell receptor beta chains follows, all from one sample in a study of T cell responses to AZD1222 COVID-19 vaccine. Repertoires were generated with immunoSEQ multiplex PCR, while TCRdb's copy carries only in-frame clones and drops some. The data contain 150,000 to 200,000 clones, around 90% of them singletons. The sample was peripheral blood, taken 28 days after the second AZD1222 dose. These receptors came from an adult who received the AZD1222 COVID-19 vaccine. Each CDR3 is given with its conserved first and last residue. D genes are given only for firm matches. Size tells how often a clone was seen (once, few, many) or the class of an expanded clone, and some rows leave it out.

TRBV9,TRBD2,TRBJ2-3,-,TGTGCCAGCAGCGTAGCTTCCGGGAGGGGTACAGATACGCAGTATTTT,CASSVASGRGTDTQYF
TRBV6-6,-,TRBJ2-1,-,TGTGCCAGCAGGGTCCTCTCCTACAATGAGCAGTTCTTC,CASRVLSYNEQFF
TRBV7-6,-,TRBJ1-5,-,TGTGCCAGCAGCTTCGATGGGTCCCAGCCCCAGCATTTT,CASSFDGSQPQHF
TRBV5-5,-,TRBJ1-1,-,TGTGCCAGCAGCTCCCGCTGGGGGGGGACTGAAGCTTTCTTT,CASSSRWGGTEAFF
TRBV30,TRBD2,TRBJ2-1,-,TGTGCCTGGATTAGAGCGGGAGGGTACAATGAGCAGTTCTTC,CAWIRAGGYNEQFF
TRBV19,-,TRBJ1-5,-,TGTGCCAGTAGTACCACCCAGTCCCTGAGCAATCAGCCCCAGCATTTT,CASSTTQSLSNQPQHF
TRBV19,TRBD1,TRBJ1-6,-,TGTGCCAGTCGTGGACAGGCGATGGATTCACCCCTCCACTTT,CASRGQAMDSPLHF
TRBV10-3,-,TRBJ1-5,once,TGTGCCATCGGTACAGTGAATACTCCCAATCAGCCCCAGCATTTT,CAIGTVNTPNQPQHF
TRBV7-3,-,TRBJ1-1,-,TGTGCCAGCAGCTTAATCAGGTCAGAGAACACTGAAGCTTTCTTT,CASSLIRSENTEAFF
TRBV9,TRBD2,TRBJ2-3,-,TGTGCCAGCAGCGCGGGACTAGCGGCAACCACAGATACGCAGTATTTT,CASSAGLAATTDTQYF
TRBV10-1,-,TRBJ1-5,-,TGCGCCACTAGGGCGGGGAATAGCAATCAGCCCCAGCATTTT,CATRAGNSNQPQHF
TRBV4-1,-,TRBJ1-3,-,TGCGCCAGCAGCCAAAACAGGGTGGGCGGAAACACCATATATTTT,CASSQNRVGGNTIYF
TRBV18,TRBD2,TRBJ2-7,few,TGTGCCAGCTCACACGGGACTAGCGACTCCTACGAGCAGTACTTC,CASSHGTSDSYEQYF
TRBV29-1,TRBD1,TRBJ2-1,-,TGCAGCGGGGCCCGACAGGGCCTTTACAATGAGCAGTTCTTC,CSGARQGLYNEQFF
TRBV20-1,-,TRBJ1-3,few,TGCAGTGCTAGTCTACAAGGAGACACCATATATTTT,CSASLQGDTIYF
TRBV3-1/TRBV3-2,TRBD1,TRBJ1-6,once,TGTGCCAGCAGCCAACGGGGACAGGGGGCCCGTCCTTCACCCCTCCACTTT,CASSQRGQGARPSPLHF
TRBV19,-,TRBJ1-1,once,TGTGCCAGTAGTATAGACGTCATGAACACTGAAGCTTTCTTT,CASSIDVMNTEAFF
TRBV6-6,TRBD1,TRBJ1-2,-,TGTGCCAGCAGAGGGACAGGGGGAGGGTATGGCTACACCTTC,CASRGTGGGYGYTF
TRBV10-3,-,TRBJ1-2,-,TGTGCCATCAGTGAGAGACAGGCACTAGCTAACTATGGCTACACCTTC,CAISERQALANYGYTF
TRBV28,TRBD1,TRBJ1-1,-,TGTGCCAGCAGTTTGGGACAGGGGAATGCTTTCTTT,CASSLGQGNAFF
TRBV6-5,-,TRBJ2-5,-,TGTGCCAGCAGGAGAGAAGGGACCTCAAAAGAGACCCAGTACTTC,CASRREGTSKETQYF
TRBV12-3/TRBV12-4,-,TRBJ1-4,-,TGTGCCAGCAGCGCCCTTTTGGGCGAAAAACTGTTTTTT,CASSALLGEKLFF
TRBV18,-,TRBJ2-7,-,TGTGCCAGCTCACCACCAGGACTACCGCAGTACTTC,CASSPPGLPQYF
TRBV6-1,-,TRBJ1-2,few,TGTGCCAGCAGTGGAATCACCTCATCCAGGAGCTATGGCTACACCTTC,CASSGITSSRSYGYTF
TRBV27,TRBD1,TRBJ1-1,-,TGTGCCAGCTGGGACGGGACAGGGGACCGGCGAGCTTTCTTT,CASWDGTGDRRAFF
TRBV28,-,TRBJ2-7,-,TGTGCCAGCAGTGCAGGGGCCGTGGGCTCCTACGAGCAGTACTTC,CASSAGAVGSYEQYF